The subject of this entry is one T cell receptor (beta chain). This clonotype was seen more than once but under ten times. What antigen it recognizes has not been identified. No much larger clone exists at a distance of one base, and base qualities are not known. This record belongs to a study of CD8 T cells in ankylosing spondylitis (dated by TCRdb to the late 2010s). Broadly, across the study: The study set out to find disease-linked TCR variants by profiling T cell receptor beta repertoires in ankylosing spondylitis patients and healthy donors. In total, the full study cohort was made up of roughly 110 healthy donors and more than 20 ankylosing spondylitis patients. Samples of peripheral blood were taken, and for ankylosing spondylitis patients, synovial fluid was collected as well. Here is what the overall study found, with its caveats: Significant enrichment of the disease-linked clones was reported in matched synovial fluid samples from ankylosing spondylitis patients. A TCR beta motif of several highly homologous amino acid variants appeared characteristic of blood from ankylosing spondylitis patients. Some TCR beta motif variants had previously been reported in synovial fluid and blood of reactive arthritis patients, which suggested common disease-initiation mechanisms. A CD8+ phenotype was shown by the disease-linked clones, which were found at relatively low frequencies in peripheral blood.

The run used an Illumina HiSeq 2500. Quantitative 5'-RACE with molecular barcodes was used to prepare TCR beta libraries. On the authors' methods: A new computational method, built on a probabilistic model of VDJ rearrangement, was used to identify disease-linked TCR variants. TCRdb trimmed the raw reads at Q25, called clones with MiXCR and kept productive beta chains. CDR3 protein sequences are deduplicated, and each keeps its most common genes and DNA. These V and J calls derive from TCRdb rather than the authors' analysis. In this sample the table shows about 250,000 distinct CDR3 sequences, roughly 18% of which occur a single time. The top ten clonotypes cover about a third of the sample. The germline ends are 15 bases apart after V is trimmed by 3 bases and J by 1 base. Sequences MNHEY (CDR1) and SMNVEV (CDR2) are obtained from the germline V gene (reference sequence). The CDR3 runs 17 amino acids, cysteine and phenylalanine included. CDR3 DNA only is kept here, 51 bases in frame from base 1.

Sequenced material: blood, either unsorted or a sorted T cell fraction (not recorded which). The rearrangement combines TRBV27 with TRBJ2-2, with no confident D gene call. This clonotype originated in a male donor with ankylosing spondylitis or in good health (not recorded which). The nucleotide sequence reads TGTGCCAGCAGTTTGAACGACCCCGCTGAGAACACCGGGGAGCTGTTTTTT. This encodes CASSLNDPAENTGELFF.